This T cell receptor (beta chain) appears in the sequencing data of a study of cytomegalovirus exposure and HLA in healthy donors. The primer mix had 60 Vbeta and 13 Jbeta primers. Profiling relied on immunoSEQ multiplex PCR, and the TCRdb table lists in-frame clones only, not all of them. The sample includes under 200,000 clones, 60% to 80% of them seen just once. Germline V gene sequence: CDR1 LNHDA, CDR2 SQIVND (reference sequence). This CDR3 spans 15 amino acids. The ends lost 3 bases at V and 4 bases at J; junction bases unmatched: 6. In its sample, this clone was seen a few times. What it binds is not known. The study, taken as a whole, reports: Apart from CMV serostatus, no immune exposure information was available.

Sequenced: PBMCs. The V call is TRBV19, the J call TRBJ2-5, with 9 nucleotides matching TRBD2. The source is a male donor in good health and CMV-seronegative. CDR3 sequence reads: CASSIVGLASETQYF. The CDR3 nucleotides are TGTGCCAGTAGTATCGTAGGACTAGCGTCAGAGACCCAGTACTTC.